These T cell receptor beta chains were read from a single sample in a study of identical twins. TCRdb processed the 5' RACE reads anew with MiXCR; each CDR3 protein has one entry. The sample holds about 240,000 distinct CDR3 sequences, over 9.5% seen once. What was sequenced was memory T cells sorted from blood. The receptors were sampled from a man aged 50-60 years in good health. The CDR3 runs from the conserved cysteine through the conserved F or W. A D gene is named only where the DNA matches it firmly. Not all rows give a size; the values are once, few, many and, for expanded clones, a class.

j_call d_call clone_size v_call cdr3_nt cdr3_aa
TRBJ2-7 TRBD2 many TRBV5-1 TGCGCCAGCAGCTTGGAAGGGACTAGCGGGAGTTCGCTTATTCCCGAGCAGTACTTC CASSLEGTSGSSLIPEQYF
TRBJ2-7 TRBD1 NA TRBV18 TGTGCCAGCTCACCATATGGGACAGCGTACGAGCAGTACTTC CASSPYGTAYEQYF
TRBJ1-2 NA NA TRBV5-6 TGTGCCAGCAGCGTAGGTCAGGCAAACACCTATGGCTACACCTTC CASSVGQANTYGYTF
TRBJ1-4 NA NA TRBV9 TGTGCCAGCAGCCAGTCGGGGGGGGCTGGTGAAAAACTGTTTTTT CASSQSGGAGEKLFF
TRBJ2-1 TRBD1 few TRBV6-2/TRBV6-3 TGTGCCAGCAGTCGACAGGGGAAATCCTACAATGAGCAGTTCTTC CASSRQGKSYNEQFF
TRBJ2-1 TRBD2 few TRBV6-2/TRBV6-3 TGTGCCAGCAGAAAAGGGCGGGAGGGCTACAATGAGCAGTTCTTC CASRKGREGYNEQFF
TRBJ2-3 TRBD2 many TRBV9 TGTGCCAGCAGCGTAGAACTAGCGGGAGGGCCAGGGACAGATACGCAGTATTTT CASSVELAGGPGTDTQYF
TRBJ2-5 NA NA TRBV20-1 TGCAGTGCTAGAGATCCCCTAGGGGTCCAAGAGACCCAGTACTTC CSARDPLGVQETQYF
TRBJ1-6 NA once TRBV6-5 TGTGCCAGCAGTTACTCGAGGCGGGGAAATTCACCCCTCCACTTT CASSYSRRGNSPLHF
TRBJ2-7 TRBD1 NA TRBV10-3 TGTGCCATCAGCGAGGACAGGGCAATCTACGAGCAGTACTTC CAISEDRAIYEQYF
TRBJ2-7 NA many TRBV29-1 TGCAGCGTTGAAGAAGGGGGAGTAACCGAGCAGTACTTC CSVEEGGVTEQYF
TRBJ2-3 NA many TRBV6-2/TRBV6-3 TGTGCCAGCAGTTACGGCCAGCGGGGCACAGATACGCAGTATTTT CASSYGQRGTDTQYF
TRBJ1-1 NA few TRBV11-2 TGTGCCAGCAGCTTAGGAAGCAGGATCACTGAAGCTTTCTTT CASSLGSRITEAFF
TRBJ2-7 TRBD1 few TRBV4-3 TGCGCCAGCAGCCAAGAAATCGGGACAGGGGGTTACGAGCAGTACTTC CASSQEIGTGGYEQYF
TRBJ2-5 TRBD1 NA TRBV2 TGTGCCAGCAGGGCTGACAGGGGGAACCAAGAGACCCAGTACTTC CASRADRGNQETQYF
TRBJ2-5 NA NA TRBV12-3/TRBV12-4 TGTGCCAGCAGTTCCGACGGACCTGGGGAGACCCAGTACTTC CASSSDGPGETQYF
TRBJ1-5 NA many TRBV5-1 TGCGCCAGCAGCTTCGGGCCTGGGAGCAATCAGCCCCAGCATTTT CASSFGPGSNQPQHF
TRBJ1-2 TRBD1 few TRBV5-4 TGTGCCAGCAGGAGTACAGGGGACTATGGCTACACCTTC CASRSTGDYGYTF
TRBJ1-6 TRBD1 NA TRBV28 TGTGCCAGCAGTTCCCCACATCCATCACGGGACAGGGTCAATTCACCCCTCCACTTT CASSSPHPSRDRVNSPLHF
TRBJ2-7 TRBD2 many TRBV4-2 TGTGCCAGCAGCCAAGGGCTAGCGGGAACCTACGAGCAGTACTTC CASSQGLAGTYEQYF
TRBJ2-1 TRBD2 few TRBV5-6 TGTGCCAGCAGCCGCGGGGGGGTGTACAATGAGCAGTTCTTC CASSRGGVYNEQFF
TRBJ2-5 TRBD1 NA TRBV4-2 TGTGCCAGCAGCCAAGACCTTACAGGGGGCTGGGAGACCCAGTACTTC CASSQDLTGGWETQYF
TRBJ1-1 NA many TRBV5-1 TGCGCCAGCAGCTTGACAGAGGGGCGAAACACTGAAGCTTTCTTT CASSLTEGRNTEAFF
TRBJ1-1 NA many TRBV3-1 TGTGCCAGCAGCCGTGTCCCCGGGGGCCCGGTAGTTGCTTTCTTT CASSRVPGGPVVAFF
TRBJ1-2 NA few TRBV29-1 TGCAGCGTTGAAAGACCCAGGTCCCATGGCTACACCTTC CSVERPRSHGYTF
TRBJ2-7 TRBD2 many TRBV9 TGTGCCAGCAGCGTTAGCGGGACGGGCGGATCCTACGAGCAGTACTTC CASSVSGTGGSYEQYF
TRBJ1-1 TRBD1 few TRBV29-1 TGCAGCGCTGCAGGACAGGCCGGTATGAACACTGAAGCTTTCTTT CSAAGQAGMNTEAFF
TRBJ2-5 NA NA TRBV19 TGTGCCAGAAGTATTCGGAACAACCAAGAGACCCAGTACTTC CARSIRNNQETQYF
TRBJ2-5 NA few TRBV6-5 TGTGCCAGCAGTTACTCTGGGGCCCTCCTGGAGACCCAGTACTTC CASSYSGALLETQYF
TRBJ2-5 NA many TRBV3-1 TGTGCCAGCAGCCAACATTCGGAGACCCAGTACTTC CASSQHSETQYF
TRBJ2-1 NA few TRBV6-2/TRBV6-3 TGTGCCAGCAGTATAAGGGGGACGGTTAACAATGAGCAGTTCTTC CASSIRGTVNNEQFF
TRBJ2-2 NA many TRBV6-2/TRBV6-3 TGTGCCACCAGGGTCGTCGGGGAGCTGTTTTTT CATRVVGELFF
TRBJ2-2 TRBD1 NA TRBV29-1 TGCAGCGTGACCGGACAGGCCACCGGGGAGCTGTTTTTT CSVTGQATGELFF
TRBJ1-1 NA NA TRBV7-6 TGTGCCAGCAGCTTCGGGGACAAGAACACTGAAGCTTTCTTT CASSFGDKNTEAFF
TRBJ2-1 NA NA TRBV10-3 TGTGCCATCAGTCACCAGGGAACCTCCTACAATGAGCAGTTCTTC CAISHQGTSYNEQFF
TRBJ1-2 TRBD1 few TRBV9 TGTGCCAGCAGCGGAGCCGGACAGGGTTATGGCTACACCTTC CASSGAGQGYGYTF
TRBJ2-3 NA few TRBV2 TGTGCCAGCAGTGTTTACGGAGGCACAGATACGCAGTATTTT CASSVYGGTDTQYF
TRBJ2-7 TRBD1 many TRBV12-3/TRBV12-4 TGTGCCAGCCAACGTAGACAGGGGGTAGGCGAGCAGTACTTC CASQRRQGVGEQYF
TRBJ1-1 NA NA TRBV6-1 TGTGCCAGCAGGGGACAATGGAACACTGAAGCTTTCTTT CASRGQWNTEAFF
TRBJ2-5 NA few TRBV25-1 TGTGCCAGCAGTGAGCAGAATAGGGAGACCCAGTACTTC CASSEQNRETQYF
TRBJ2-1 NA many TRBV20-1 TGCAGTGCTGACTCTGCGGTCTTATCCTACAATGAGCAGTTCTTC CSADSAVLSYNEQFF
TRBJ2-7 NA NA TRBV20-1 TGCAGTGCCTCCGGGCTCCAGGGATGGCAGTACTTC CSASGLQGWQYF
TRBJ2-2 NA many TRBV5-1 TGCGCCAGCAGCGAGGTTAGCACCGGGGAGCTGTTTTTT CASSEVSTGELFF
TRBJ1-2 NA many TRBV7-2 TGTGCCAGCAGCTTCCGGGCAGGGGAATTGGGTGGCTACACCTTC CASSFRAGELGGYTF
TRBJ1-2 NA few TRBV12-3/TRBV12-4 TGTGCCAGCAGTTTGAGGTGGAGGGGATATGGCTACACCTTC CASSLRWRGYGYTF